Below, 27 T cell receptor beta chains from the same sample are listed, as sequenced in a study of blood T cell repertoires in COVID-19 (dated by TCRdb to the early 2020s). The protocol used for the library was the immunoSEQ multiplex PCR assay. This is the immuneACCESS table as TCRdb keeps it, with only in-frame sequences that have V and J called. A part of the clones is gone; compared with another copy, unresolved V genes explain less than half, and the rest is unexplained. For this sample the table gives a few hundred thousand clones, of which less than 90% were detected only once. The ten top clones hold about 0.93% of the sample. The sample consisted of PBMCs or T cells enriched from blood (not recorded which). These receptors all stem from a woman aged 30 to 39 who had recovered from COVID-19.

This rearrangement joins TRBV27 to TRBJ1-4, with a weak D call TRBD1 (6 bases). The CDR3 sequence is 16 residues long. V was trimmed by 5 bases and J by 3 bases, leaving 16 bases between them. Germline-derived CDR1 and CDR2 are MNHEY and SMNVEV (reference sequence). CDR3 DNA: TGTGCCAGCAGTGATCCCACACAGGGACCTAATGAAAAACTGTTTTTT. Protein product: CASSDPTQGPNEKLFF.

The gene calls are TRBV30 and TRBJ1-6, with D unclear. Trimming removed 0 bases from V and 7 bases from J, with 10 bases in between. There are 14 residues in the CDR3. The germline V gene encodes CDR1 GTSNPN and CDR2 SVGIG (reference sequence). Written as DNA, the CDR3 is TGTGCCTGGAGTGTACGCGGAGTCAATTCACCCCTCCACTTT. Translation: CAWSVRGVNSPLHF.

CDR3 coding DNA: TGTGCCTGGAGTATGGGAGGGGACCAGCCCCAGCATTTT. This codes for CAWSMGGDQPQHF. The genes are TRBV30 and TRBJ1-5; D is possibly TRBD1 (5 bases). The V end lost 2 bases, the J end lost 7 bases, and 12 bases lay between the germline ends. The CDR3 spans 13 residues. CDR1 and CDR2 (germline): GTSNPN, SVGIG (reference sequence).

The chain is built from TRBV9 and TRBJ2-5, with D tentatively TRBD1 (5 bases). Between the trimmed V and J ends, which lost 0 bases and 5 bases, there was a span of 14 bases. The CDR3 runs 15 residues. Germline assignment: CDR1 SGDLS and CDR2 YYNGEE. The CDR3, as DNA: TGTGCCAGCAGCGTAGAAGGGGTAAAGGAGGAGACCCAGTACTTC. Protein sequence: CASSVEGVKEETQYF.

The chain has TRBV6-2 or TRBV6-3 and TRBJ1-4; D unclear. Germline CDR1 reads MNHEY; CDR2 reads SVGEGT. The CDR3 length is 12 residues. The germline V and J ends were trimmed by 0 bases and 7 bases, with 3 bases remaining between them. The CDR3 loop reads CASSYSIEKLFF. CDR3 coding DNA: TGTGCCAGCAGTTACTCCATTGAAAAACTGTTTTTT.

The chain links TRBV6-5 to TRBJ1-5, with D possibly matching TRBD1 (5 bases). Germline values: CDR1 MNHEY, CDR2 SVGAGI. V was trimmed by 6 bases and J by 0 bases, leaving 12 bases between them. This CDR3 spans 15 amino acids. CDR3 loop: CASRGDSYSNQPQHF. The CDR3 DNA reads TGTGCCAGCAGGGGTGACAGCTATAGCAATCAGCCCCAGCATTTT.

This clone was observed a handful of times. The chain joins TRBV7-8 to TRBJ1-6, with a possible D match to TRBD1 (5 bases). Trimming removed 5 bases at V and 11 bases at J, with 16 bases between. The CDR3 sequence is 14 residues long. Germline CDR1 is SGHVS and CDR2 is FQNEAQ. CDR3 region: CASSTKNPGPPLHF. The CDR3 DNA reads TGTGCCAGCAGCACAAAGAACCCAGGGCCACCCCTCCACTTT. Variable domain in full (rest from reference TRBV7-8 and TRBJ1-6): GAGVSQSPRYKVAKRGQDVALRCDPISGHVSLFWYQQALGQGPEFLTYFQNEAQLDKSGLPSDRFFAERPEGSVSTLKIQRTQQEDSAVYLCASSTKNPGPPLHFGNGTRLTVT.

The chain is built from TRBV28 and TRBJ1-3; no clear D. Germline V lookup: CDR1 MDHEN, CDR2 SYDVKM. The V gene lost 5 bases and the J gene lost 0 bases, with 11 bases spanning the gap. This CDR3 contains 15 residues. In DNA, the CDR3 is TGTGCCAGCAGTCCCGACACCCACTCTGGAAACACCATATATTTT. Translated, it gives CASSPDTHSGNTIYF. The complete variable domain, with remaining parts taken from reference TRBV28 and TRBJ1-3, reads DVKVTQSSRYLVKRTGEKVFLECVQDMDHENMFWYRQDPGLGLRLIYFSYDVKMKEKGDIPEGYSVSREKKERFSLILESASTNQTSMYLCASSPDTHSGNTIYFGEGSWLTVV.

The rearrangement links TRBV28 to TRBJ2-7; D gene uncertain. Trimming removed 5 bases at V and 1 base at J, with 6 bases between. CDR1 and CDR2 from the germline V gene are MDHEN and SYDVKM. CDR3 size: 12 residues. Here the CDR3 DNA reads TGTGCCAGCAGTCCCCCATCCTACGAGCAGTACTTC. Translating gives CASSPPSYEQYF.

The rearrangement uses TRBV5-5 and TRBJ2-1; maybe TRBD1 (6 bases). Germline CDR1 reads SGHKS; CDR2 reads YYEKEE (reference sequence). The CDR3 covers 14 residues. The ends were cut back, 4 bases at V and 2 bases at J, with 10 bases in the middle. For the CDR3, the DNA is TGTGCCAGCAGCCGCCGGGACACCTACAATGAGCAGTTCTTC. Its protein product is CASSRRDTYNEQFF. The full variable domain, in which reference TRBV5-5 and TRBJ2-1 provide the parts outside the CDR3, is DAGVTQSPTHLIKTRGQQVTLRCSPISGHKSVSWYQQVLGQGPQFIFQYYEKEERGRGNFPDRFSARQFPNYSSELNVNALLLGDSALYLCASSRRDTYNEQFFGPGTRLTVL.

The CDR3 is CASERTTSGGGTQYF. The CDR3 region has the DNA TGTGCCAGCGAACGAACGACTAGCGGGGGTGGTACCCAGTACTTC. V usage is TRBV6-5 and J usage is TRBJ2-5; 12 bases match TRBD2. CDR1 is MNHEY, CDR2 SVGAGI, per germline. The CDR3 has 15 residues. The V gene end was trimmed by 8 bases and the J gene end by 8 bases; junction bases not matched to a gene: 12.

This sequence joins TRBV10-3 and TRBJ1-2; 12 nucleotides agree with TRBD1. The CDR3 has 15 amino acids. J was trimmed by 6 bases and V by 4 bases; bases with no gene match: 6. Germline V gene sequence: CDR1 ENHRY, CDR2 SYGVKD. Here the CDR3 DNA reads TGTGCCATCAGTGGGGACAGGGGGCGGTACGATGGCTACACCTTC. Translated, it gives CAISGDRGRYDGYTF.

This clone was recorded once. The chain joins TRBV2 to TRBJ1-5, with unresolved D. The ends were cut back, 6 bases at V and 5 bases at J, with 11 bases in the middle. CDR1 is SNHLY and CDR2 is FYNNEI in the germline V gene. The CDR3 spans 13 residues. The DNA for the CDR3 is TGTGCCAGCAGCGCGAGACTGGATCAGCCCCAGCATTTT. This translates into CASSARLDQPQHF.

The chain joins TRBV27 to TRBJ1-5; 9 positions match TRBD1. CDR3 length: 15 residues. Germline CDR1 and CDR2: MNHEY and SMNVEV (reference sequence). V gave up 4 bases and J gave up 4 bases; unmatched junction bases: 5. CDR3 loop: CASSSGTGKNQPQHF. The CDR3 DNA sequence: TGTGCCAGCAGTTCCGGGACAGGGAAAAATCAGCCCCAGCATTTT.

The chain employs TRBV14 and TRBJ2-5; tentatively, D is TRBD2 (6 bases). Germline V gene sequence: CDR1 SGHDN, CDR2 FVKESK. Trimming shortened V by 4 bases and J by 5 bases, and 17 bases separated the two germline ends. This CDR3 contains 15 residues. The CDR3 DNA reads as TGTGCCAGCAGCCCTTTGCGGGGCTCGGGGGAGACCCAGTACTTC. It is translated as CASSPLRGSGETQYF.

V usage is TRBV6-2 or TRBV6-3 and J usage is TRBJ2-1; D might be TRBD2 (5 bases). Trimming pared 6 bases from V and 4 bases from J, leaving 22 bases between. The CDR3 covers 17 residues. Per the germline V gene, CDR1 is MNHEY and CDR2 is SVGEGT. The CDR3, as DNA: TGTGCCAGCAGCCCTCTCCGGACTGGAACTATATACAATGAGCAGTTCTTC. It codes for CASSPLRTGTIYNEQFF.

The genes are TRBV20-1 and TRBJ1-5, with D tentatively TRBD1 (6 bases). CDR1 and CDR2 (germline): DFQATT, SNEGSKA (reference sequence). The CDR3 is made up of 13 amino acids. Trimming left V 3 bases short and J 3 bases short, with 9 bases between. The CDR3 is CSASRQVNQPQHF. DNA for the CDR3: TGCAGTGCTAGTCGACAGGTCAATCAGCCCCAGCATTTT.

The chain combines TRBV7-8 with TRBJ1-2, with 12 bases that match TRBD1. The CDR3 has 15 residues. Germline CDR1 reads SGHVS; CDR2 reads FQNEAQ. Trimming cost V 3 bases and J 2 bases; bases outside gene matches: 1. CDR3 sequence: CASSFGTGGNYGYTF. The CDR3 region has the DNA TGTGCCAGCAGCTTCGGGACAGGGGGCAACTATGGCTACACCTTC.

The chain uses TRBV7-2 and TRBJ1-6; D may be TRBD1 (6 bases). This CDR3 has 16 residues. With 5 bases removed from V and 6 bases from J, the gap between germline ends came to 17 bases. Germline V CDR1 and CDR2: SGHTA, FQGNSA. The CDR3 bases are TGTGCCAGCAGCAGTGGCGTGGGCAGGGGTAATTCACCCCTCCACTTT. Translation: CASSSGVGRGNSPLHF.

The J gene is TRBJ1-6, the V gene TRBV14; 7 bases line up with TRBD1. This CDR3 comprises 19 residues. Germline V lookup: CDR1 SGHDN, CDR2 FVKESK. The V and J ends lost 0 bases and 9 bases, in that order; junction bases with no gene match: 17. The chain's CDR3 is CASSQDPAGGSTGGSPLHF. Here the CDR3 DNA reads TGTGCCAGCAGCCAAGATCCGGCAGGGGGATCGACCGGTGGTTCACCCCTCCACTTT.

The chain has TRBV15 and TRBJ2-7, with a tentative D call TRBD2 (6 bases). Germline V gives CDR1 LNHNV, CDR2 YYDKDF (reference sequence). The CDR3 covers 14 residues. Trimming stripped 2 bases from V and 6 bases from J, with 14 bases between. The CDR3 sequence: CATSRNSGGPEQYF. The CDR3 region has the DNA TGTGCCACCAGCAGAAATAGTGGAGGGCCCGAGCAGTACTTC.

V and J are TRBV28 and TRBJ2-7; the match to TRBD2 covers 12 bases. CDR3 length: 15 residues. Germline loops: CDR1 MDHEN, CDR2 SYDVKM. V shed 6 bases, J shed 3 bases, and the junction held 6 bases outside the gene matches. Written as DNA, the CDR3 is TGTGCCAGCAGACGCCGGACTAGCGGGGACTACGAGCAGTACTTC. Protein sequence: CASRRRTSGDYEQYF.

This chain uses TRBV10-2 with TRBJ2-1, with D possibly TRBD2 on 7 matching bases. V was pared by 5 bases and J by 10 bases, with 21 bases between. The CDR3 spans 15 residues. CDR1 WSHSY and CDR2 SAAADI come from the germline V gene. CDR3 in amino acids: CASSKNGGPGTEQFF. CDR3 sequence (DNA): TGCGCCAGCAGTAAAAACGGGGGGCCAGGGACGGAGCAGTTCTTC.

The chain carries TRBV28 and TRBJ2-7, with 9 positions matching TRBD2. The CDR3 spans 16 residues. From germline, CDR1 is MDHEN and CDR2 SYDVKM. Losses at the gene ends were 6 bases for V and 2 bases for J; bases not matched to a gene: 11. The CDR3 loop is CASSWPERGVTYEQYF. For the CDR3, the DNA is TGTGCCAGCAGCTGGCCAGAGCGGGGGGTTACCTACGAGCAGTACTTC.

This chain connects TRBV19 to TRBJ1-2; TRBD1 matches 9 bases. The CDR3 extends over 15 amino acids. Germline V gene lookup returns CDR1 LNHDA and CDR2 SQIVND (reference sequence). V lost 3 bases to trimming and J lost 2 bases; unmatched junction nucleotides: 4. CDR3 DNA: TGTGCCAGTAGTATTGGGACAGGGTTGAACTATGGCTACACCTTC. It encodes CASSIGTGLNYGYTF.

The V call is TRBV30, the J call TRBJ2-2, with TRBD1 matching 9 bases. V was pared by 3 bases and J by 1 base, with 9 bases of the junction left unmatched. CDR3 length: 17 residues. Germline V gene lookup returns CDR1 GTSNPN and CDR2 SVGIG (reference sequence). The CDR3 region is CAWSPWGQGVNTGELFF. Here the CDR3 DNA reads TGTGCCTGGAGCCCATGGGGACAGGGAGTGAACACCGGGGAGCTGTTTTTT.

The CDR3 nucleotides read TGTGCCAGCGGGGGGACGAATAATTCACCCCTCCACTTT. It translates to CASGGTNNSPLHF. The genes are TRBV11-2 and TRBJ1-6; TRBD1 might be the D (5 bases). Germline V gene data show CDR1 as SGHAT and CDR2 as FQNNGV. CDR3 length equals 13 residues. V gave up 8 bases and J gave up 5 bases, with 10 bases separating them. The full variable domain, with the rest looked up from reference TRBV11-2 and TRBJ1-6, is EAGVAQSPRYKIIEKRQSVAFWCNPISGHATLYWYQQILGQGPKLLIQFQNNGVVDDSQLPKDRFSAERLKGVDSTLKIQPAKLEDSAVYLCASGGTNNSPLHFGNGTRLTVT.